These 24 T cell receptor beta chains were sequenced from one sample in a study of T-cell memory formation after mild COVID-19. TCRdb fed the 5' RACE reads into MiXCR, producing one record per CDR3 protein. The table lists tens of thousands of distinct CDR3 sequences, about 14% of them singletons. Sequencing input: PBMCs or a T cell subset sorted from them (not recorded which). These receptors all stem from an adult woman who had mild COVID-19 (a few samples of this study predate the infection). Cell type and time point are not known.

The chain has TRBV7-9 and TRBJ1-1, with D perhaps matching TRBD1 (6 bases). The CDR3 consists of 16 residues. Germline V CDR1 and CDR2: SEHNR, FQNEAQ (reference sequence). V lost 3 bases to trimming and J lost 6 bases, with 20 bases between them. Here the CDR3 reads CASSFPPLTGLPEAFF. CDR3 DNA sequence: TGTGCCAGCAGCTTTCCCCCCCTGACAGGTCTTCCTGAAGCTTTCTTT.

The chain is built from TRBV6-5 and TRBJ2-2; possibly TRBD2 for D (5 bases). This CDR3 comprises 13 residues. V dropped 7 bases and J dropped 8 bases, with 14 bases sitting between them. Germline V CDR1 and CDR2: MNHEY, SVGAGI. The CDR3 nucleotides are TGTGCCAGCACTGGTCTAGCATGGGGGGAGCTGTTTTTT. Amino acid sequence: CASTGLAWGELFF.

This clonotype was counted a few times. This chain uses TRBV21-1 with TRBJ2-7; the table gives TRBD1 as D, unverified against the DNA. TRBV21-1 is described as a pseudogene. CDR3 length: 15 amino acids. CDR3 amino acids: CASSKVVRVPYEQYF. In nucleotides, the CDR3 is TGTGCCAGCAGCAAAGTGGTCAGGGTTCCCTACGAGCAGTACTTC.

V gene TRBV19 combines with J gene TRBJ2-3; TRBD2 matches 10 bases. J gave up 3 bases and V 2 bases, and 8 bases lay outside the gene matches. The CDR3 spans 17 residues. In germline, CDR1 is LNHDA, CDR2 SQIVND (reference sequence). CDR3 DNA sequence: TGTGCCAGTAGTATAAGCGGGAGGGCCCAAATTACAGATACGCAGTATTTT. This encodes CASSISGRAQITDTQYF. Full variable domain (rest looked up from reference TRBV19 and TRBJ2-3): DGGITQSPKYLFRKEGQNVTLSCEQNLNHDAMYWYRQDPGQGLRLIYYSQIVNDFQKGDIAEGYSVSREKKESFPLTVTSAQKNPTAFYLCASSISGRAQITDTQYFGPGTRLTVL.

This chain links TRBV6-4 with TRBJ2-3; 8 nucleotides align to TRBD2. Germline CDR1 reads MRHNA; CDR2 reads SNTAGT. The V and J ends lost 2 bases and 4 bases, in that order; junction bases with no gene match: 5. The CDR3 has 15 amino acids. The CDR3 loop is CASSDSAGGPDTQYF. The CDR3 bases are TGTGCCAGCAGTGACAGCGCGGGGGGACCAGATACGCAGTATTTT.

CDR3 in amino acids: CASSQRTNVYEQYF. DNA of the CDR3: TGTGCCAGCAGCCAAAGGACAAACGTCTACGAGCAGTACTTC. The genes are TRBV13 and TRBJ2-7, with D perhaps matching TRBD1 (5 bases). This CDR3 has 14 residues. From germline, CDR1 is PRHDT and CDR2 FYEKMQ (reference sequence). The ends were cut back, 5 bases at V and 3 bases at J, with 14 bases in the middle.

This clonotype was seen more than once but under ten times. This chain joins TRBV27 and TRBJ2-2; D gene ambiguous. CDR1 is MNHEY and CDR2 is SMNVEV in the germline V gene (reference sequence). There are 12 residues in the CDR3. Trimming shortened V by 8 bases and J by 9 bases, and 13 bases separated the two germline ends. The DNA of the CDR3 is TGTGCCAGCGGATTGAGCTCTCGGGAGCTGTTTTTT. Its protein is CASGLSSRELFF.

This clonotype was picked up a small number of times. J is TRBJ2-7 and V is TRBV29-1, with a possible D match to TRBD1 (6 bases). The CDR3 is 13 amino acids. The germline V gene has CDR1 SQVTM and CDR2 ANQGSEA. V lost 4 bases to trimming and J lost 0 bases, with 10 bases between them. The CDR3 region is CSVVVTGSYEQYF. The DNA for the CDR3 is TGCAGCGTTGTGGTGACAGGCTCCTACGAGCAGTACTTC.

J is TRBJ2-2 and V is TRBV19; D not resolved. The CDR3 consists of 10 residues. V lost 10 bases to trimming and J lost 6 bases, with 6 bases between them. Germline V gives CDR1 LNHDA, CDR2 SQIVND (reference sequence). The DNA for the CDR3 is TGTGCCACCCTTTCCGGGGAGCTGTTTTTT. It is translated as CATLSGELFF.

The CDR3, as DNA: TGTGCCACCAGTGACCCAGGGACTACGGTTGGGGAGACCCAGTACTTC. It yields the protein CATSDPGTTVGETQYF. V is TRBV24-1 and J is TRBJ2-5, with 7 bases fitting TRBD2. Trimming took 4 bases from V and 5 from J; bases not matched to a gene: 12. Germline V gene sequence: CDR1 KGHDR, CDR2 SFDVKD. This CDR3 has 16 residues.

This chain uses TRBV7-6 with TRBJ2-6; unclear D gene. Germline V CDR1 and CDR2: SGHVS, FNYEAQ. The CDR3 extends over 13 amino acids. Trimming shortened V by 5 bases and J by 2 bases, and 4 bases separated the two germline ends. Written as DNA, the CDR3 is TGTGCCAGCAGCCCCCCTGGGGCCAACGTCCTGACTTTC. Translating gives CASSPPGANVLTF.

The chain is built from TRBV5-5 and TRBJ2-3; TRBD1 aligns across 7 bases. The CDR3 runs 16 residues. The junction had 9 bases not matched to a gene; V was cut back by 5 bases and J by 0 bases. In germline, CDR1 is SGHKS, CDR2 YYEKEE (reference sequence). The CDR3 region is CASSSPGTESTDTQYF. The CDR3 DNA reads as TGTGCCAGCAGTTCCCCTGGGACAGAGAGCACAGATACGCAGTATTTT.

The chain combines TRBV9 with TRBJ2-5; maybe TRBD1 (5 bases). The CDR3 covers 15 residues. Trimming took 4 bases from V and 1 from J, leaving 14 bases between them. Germline loops: CDR1 SGDLS, CDR2 YYNGEE. CDR3 coding DNA: TGTGCCAGCAGCCCCCGAGCAGGGCCCCAAGAGACCCAGTACTTC. Amino acid sequence: CASSPRAGPQETQYF.

This clonotype showed up many times. This chain connects TRBV7-2 to TRBJ2-1; D remains unclear. CDR3 length equals 12 residues. Germline assignment: CDR1 SGHTA and CDR2 FQGNSA. V shed 2 bases and J shed 8 bases, with 7 bases lying between them. The chain's CDR3 is CASSLPHDEQFF. The CDR3 DNA sequence: TGTGCCAGCAGCTTACCCCATGATGAGCAGTTCTTC.

The J gene is TRBJ1-2, the V gene TRBV7-6, with no clear D. The germline V and J ends were trimmed by 0 bases and 2 bases, with 10 bases remaining between them. The CDR3 spans 15 residues. The germline V gene has CDR1 SGHVS and CDR2 FNYEAQ. The CDR3 DNA reads TGTGCCAGCAGCTTAGCCCGGGGTACAAACTATGGCTACACCTTC. This codes for CASSLARGTNYGYTF.

This clonotype has more than one count but fewer than ten. V and J are TRBV12-3 or TRBV12-4 and TRBJ2-3, with 8 bases matching TRBD2. This CDR3 is 14 amino acids long. Trimming cost V 7 bases and J 3 bases; bases outside gene matches: 6. This chain's CDR3 is CASKHQRETDTQYF. The CDR3 nucleotides read TGTGCCAGCAAACACCAGCGGGAGACAGATACGCAGTATTTT.

This clonotype was detected a few times. V usage is TRBV27 and J usage is TRBJ2-7; D gene unclear. This CDR3 region has 13 residues. CDR1 MNHEY and CDR2 SMNVEV come from the germline V gene (reference sequence). Trimming stripped 1 base from V and 3 bases from J, with 7 bases between. CDR3 region: CASSLFGGYEQYF. In DNA form, the CDR3 reads TGTGCCAGCAGTTTATTCGGCGGCTACGAGCAGTACTTC.

The sample holds a few counts of this clonotype. The rearrangement uses TRBV4-1 and TRBJ1-5; D call uncertain. CDR3 length: 13 amino acids. Germline loops: CDR1 MGHRA, CDR2 YSYEKL. Trimming removed 1 base at V and 7 bases at J, with 8 bases between. The CDR3 bases are TGCGCCAGCAGCCAAGGGCTAGGGCAGCCCCAGCATTTT. Translated: CASSQGLGQPQHF.

The V gene is TRBV5-5, the J gene TRBJ2-5; no firm D call. In germline, CDR1 is SGHKS, CDR2 YYEKEE (reference sequence). CDR3 length: 12 amino acids. V gave up 2 bases and J gave up 4 bases, with 6 bases separating them. In DNA form, the CDR3 reads TGTGCCAGCAGCTTCTATTTAGAGACCCAGTACTTC. This codes for CASSFYLETQYF.

The chain is built from TRBV12-3 or TRBV12-4 and TRBJ1-2, with D hard to call. Trimming removed 7 bases from V and 5 bases from J, with 11 bases in between. CDR3 size: 12 residues. The CDR3 loop reads CASTPTVYGYTF. In DNA form, the CDR3 reads TGTGCCAGCACCCCGACGGTTTATGGCTACACCTTC.

CDR3 nucleotide sequence: TGTGCCAGCATGCCCGGACTATACACAGATACGCAGTATTTT. Translated: CASMPGLYTDTQYF. The V and J genes are TRBV7-9 and TRBJ2-3; tentative D call: TRBD2 (6 bases). Per the germline V gene, CDR1 is SEHNR and CDR2 is FQNEAQ (reference sequence). CDR3 length: 14 residues. V was cut by 7 bases and J by 2 bases, with 13 bases left in between.

This clonotype was counted between two and nine times. The V and J genes are TRBV7-6 and TRBJ2-7, with 11 bases fitting TRBD1. Unmatched junction bases numbered 5, after V lost 5 bases and J lost 5 bases. Germline CDR1 reads SGHVS; CDR2 reads FNYEAQ. The CDR3 sequence is 14 residues long. The CDR3 bases are TGTGCCAGCAGCATGGGACAGGGGGTCCACGAGCAGTACTTC. Amino acids: CASSMGQGVHEQYF.

The chain is built from TRBV7-9 and TRBJ2-5, with 11 bases matching TRBD2. Germline CDR1 SEHNR, CDR2 FQNEAQ (reference sequence). The CDR3 length is 14 residues. CDR3 nucleotide sequence: TGTGCAAGTCTAGCGGGGGGAGGAAATGAGACCCAGTACTTC. It is translated as CASLAGGGNETQYF.

The chain carries TRBV7-9 and TRBJ2-5; D is undetermined. Trimming left V 1 base short and J 2 bases short, with 11 bases between. The CDR3 contains 15 residues. Per germline, CDR1 SEHNR and CDR2 FQNEAQ (reference sequence). CDR3 DNA: TGTGCCAGCAGCTTAGGTTGGACGGAACAAGAGACCCAGTACTTC. Translation gives CASSLGWTEQETQYF.